The 19 T cell receptor beta chains below come from one sample, sequenced in a study of T cell responses to AZD1222 COVID-19 vaccine. The data were produced by immunoSEQ multiplex PCR, yet TCRdb's version contains in-frame clones alone and is incomplete. The table includes some 98,000 clones, roughly 80% detected once. Specimen: peripheral blood, collected 28 days after the second AZD1222 dose. The source is an adult who received the AZD1222 COVID-19 vaccine.

The V call is TRBV10-3, the J call TRBJ2-3, with D perhaps TRBD1 (6 bases). This CDR3 is 13 amino acids long. V was pared by 3 bases and J by 6 bases, with 10 bases between. Per germline, CDR1 ENHRY and CDR2 SYGVKD. The CDR3 coding sequence is TGTGCCATCAGTGACAGGGGTGGGGATACGCAGTATTTT. Protein sequence: CAISDRGGDTQYF.

The J gene is TRBJ2-1, the V gene TRBV5-1; 12 nucleotides align to TRBD2. Germline lookup yields CDR1 SGHRS and CDR2 YFSETQ. This CDR3 region has 16 residues. V lost 4 bases to trimming and J lost 8 bases; unmatched junction nucleotides: 10. The CDR3 nucleotides are TGCGCCAGCAGCCCGTCCCTAGCGGGAGGGCAAGATGAGCAGTTCTTC. It translates to CASSPSLAGGQDEQFF.

This clone was seen only once. V gene TRBV3-1 (or the pseudogene TRBV3-2) combines with J gene TRBJ2-3; D may be TRBD2 (5 bases). This CDR3 comprises 17 residues. Germline V gene sequence: CDR1 LGHDT, CDR2 YNNKEL (reference sequence). V was pared by 0 bases and J by 2 bases, with 15 bases between. The CDR3 nucleotides read TGTGCCAGCAGCCAAGACCCCAGCGGCCCTGTCACAGATACGCAGTATTTT. Protein: CASSQDPSGPVTDTQYF.

CDR3 in amino acids: CASSDRGQGHEQYF. In DNA, the CDR3 is TGTGCCAGCAGCGATCGAGGACAGGGCCACGAGCAGTACTTC. The chain combines TRBV7-9 with TRBJ2-7; TRBD1 matches 8 bases. This CDR3 is 14 amino acids long. From germline, CDR1 is SEHNR and CDR2 FQNEAQ (reference sequence). V trimming: 5 bases; J trimming: 5 bases; junction bases outside the gene matches: 8.

The chain employs TRBV6-5 and TRBJ2-5, with D perhaps TRBD2 (5 bases). The CDR3 has 13 amino acids. CDR1 MNHEY and CDR2 SVGAGI come from the germline V gene. Trimming shortened V by 8 bases and J by 2 bases, and 12 bases separated the two germline ends. Here the CDR3 DNA reads TGTGCCAGCGTCTTGGGAGCACAAGAGACCCAGTACTTC. As protein: CASVLGAQETQYF.

This rearrangement joins TRBV9 to TRBJ1-1; a weak D match, TRBD1 (6 bases). The germline gives CDR1 SGDLS, CDR2 YYNGEE. The CDR3 covers 16 residues. The V gene lost 0 bases and the J gene lost 1 base, with 13 bases spanning the gap. CDR3 region: CASSVGNREGNTEAFF. The CDR3 DNA reads TGTGCCAGCAGCGTAGGGAACAGGGAGGGGAACACTGAAGCTTTCTTT. Based on the CDR3 plus reference TRBV9 and TRBJ1-1, the full variable domain is DSGVTQTPKHLITATGQRVTLRCSPRSGDLSVYWYQQSLDQGLQFLIQYYNGEERAKGNILERFSAQQFPDLHSELNLSSLELGDSALYFCASSVGNREGNTEAFFGQGTRLTVV.

The rearrangement links TRBV19 to TRBJ1-2; tentatively, D is TRBD1 (6 bases). CDR1 and CDR2 (germline): LNHDA, SQIVND (reference sequence). This CDR3 contains 17 residues. V was shortened by 1 base and J by 7 bases, with 22 bases between the two germline ends. In nucleotides, the CDR3 is TGTGCCAGTAGTATAGCTCCCTCCCTAGGGGGGTTGAGTGGCTACACCTTC. Amino acid sequence: CASSIAPSLGGLSGYTF.

In its sample, this clone was seen once. The chain recombines TRBV2 with TRBJ2-3; D may match TRBD1 or TRBD2 (5 bases each). V dropped 7 bases and J dropped 0 bases, with 14 bases sitting between them. The CDR3 runs 15 residues. The germline CDR1 and CDR2 sequences are SNHLY and FYNNEI. CDR3 protein: CASTPGATSTDTQYF. The DNA of the CDR3 is TGTGCCAGCACACCCGGGGCCACTAGCACAGATACGCAGTATTTT.

This CDR3 is CASSLVQDYGYTF. The CDR3 DNA reads as TGTGCCAGCAGCTTAGTACAGGACTATGGCTACACCTTC. V and J are TRBV7-9 and TRBJ1-2; D might be TRBD1 (5 bases). This CDR3 spans 13 amino acids. Germline lookup yields CDR1 SEHNR and CDR2 FQNEAQ (reference sequence). Trimming removed 1 base from V and 3 bases from J, with 6 bases in between.

This chain uses TRBV18 with TRBJ1-1; 7 bases are shared with TRBD1. V shed 4 bases and J 0 bases; nucleotides not matched to a gene: 5. The CDR3 extends over 15 amino acids. Germline V gene sequence: CDR1 KGHSH, CDR2 LQKENI. The CDR3 here is CASSLGTDLNTEAFF. The CDR3 region has the DNA TGTGCCAGCTCACTCGGGACAGACTTGAACACTGAAGCTTTCTTT.

As regards this clone: Other DNA sequences in the sample encode the same CDR3. The chain couples TRBV7-2 to TRBJ2-1; D is undetermined. The CDR3 covers 11 residues. The germline gives CDR1 SGHTA, CDR2 FQGNSA. V lost 2 bases and J 9 bases, leaving 5 bases between the germline ends. Here the CDR3 reads CASSLYGEQFF. The CDR3 bases are TGTGCCAGCAGCTTATACGGTGAGCAGTTCTTC. Using reference TRBV7-2 and TRBJ2-1 for the parts outside the CDR3, the full variable domain is GAGVSQSPSNKVTEKGKDVELRCDPISGHTALYWYRQSLGQGLEFLIYFQGNSAPDKSGLPSDRFSAERTGGSVSTLTIQRTQQEDSAVYLCASSLYGEQFFGPGTRLTVL.

The chain recombines TRBV10-3 with TRBJ1-4, with D hard to call. The V gene lost 5 bases and the J gene lost 0 bases, with 7 bases spanning the gap. This CDR3 has 14 residues. Germline V gene sequence: CDR1 ENHRY, CDR2 SYGVKD. Written as DNA, the CDR3 is TGTGCCATCAGTCCGGCAGCAACTAATGAAAAACTGTTTTTT. It yields the protein CAISPAATNEKLFF.

The gene calls are TRBV5-5 and TRBJ2-5; 10 bases line up with TRBD1. The germline V gene has CDR1 SGHKS and CDR2 YYEKEE (reference sequence). This CDR3 has 16 amino acids. V trimming: 2 bases; J trimming: 5 bases; junction bases outside the gene matches: 9. In DNA form, the CDR3 reads TGTGCCAGCAGCTTCAGAAGACAGGGGGCAGAGGAGACCCAGTACTTC. Translated: CASSFRRQGAEETQYF.

This clone has a handful of counts. The chain uses TRBV7-2 and TRBJ2-3; D perhaps matches TRBD2 (5 bases). This CDR3 has 15 amino acids. V was clipped by 1 base and J by 3 bases, with 11 bases between them. The germline gives CDR1 SGHTA, CDR2 FQGNSA. CDR3 sequence reads: CASSLVEGSTDTQYF. The CDR3 DNA follows: TGTGCCAGCAGCTTAGTTGAGGGTAGTACAGATACGCAGTATTTT. Complete variable domain (other parts from reference TRBV7-2 and TRBJ2-3): GAGVSQSPSNKVTEKGKDVELRCDPISGHTALYWYRQSLGQGLEFLIYFQGNSAPDKSGLPSDRFSAERTGGSVSTLTIQRTQQEDSAVYLCASSLVEGSTDTQYFGPGTRLTVL.

V usage is TRBV5-1 and J usage is TRBJ2-7; TRBD2 matches 10 bases. Germline CDR1 reads SGHRS; CDR2 reads YFSETQ. This CDR3 contains 16 residues. V shed 0 bases and J 3 bases; nucleotides not matched to a gene: 6. The CDR3 coding sequence is TGCGCCAGCAGCTTGGTTCGAGCGGGAGGGTACTACGAGCAGTACTTC. It codes for CASSLVRAGGYYEQYF.

The chain is built from TRBV5-1 and TRBJ1-2, with D tentatively TRBD1 (6 bases). V dropped 7 bases and J dropped 3 bases, with 13 bases sitting between them. The CDR3 has 13 amino acids. Germline CDR1 is SGHRS and CDR2 is YFSETQ. The CDR3 region has the DNA TGCGCCAGCTCGGCAGGGGAGGACTATGGCTACACCTTC. This translates into CASSAGEDYGYTF.

The V and J genes are TRBV6-1 and TRBJ1-3; D ambiguous. Per germline, CDR1 MNHNS and CDR2 SASEGT. The V gene lost 3 bases and the J gene lost 0 bases, with 12 bases spanning the gap. This CDR3 region has 16 residues. DNA of the CDR3: TGTGCCAGCAGTGATTATCGCCAGTTCTCTGGAAACACCATATATTTT. It specifies CASSDYRQFSGNTIYF.

The V gene is TRBV29-1, the J gene TRBJ2-5; D perhaps matches TRBD1 (5 bases). The CDR3 contains 12 residues. Per the germline V gene, CDR1 is SQVTM and CDR2 is ANQGSEA. V was trimmed by 4 bases and J by 3 bases, leaving 9 bases between them. CDR3 sequence reads: CSVGGVEETQYF. DNA for the CDR3: TGCAGCGTTGGGGGCGTGGAAGAGACCCAGTACTTC.

CDR3 DNA: TGCGCCAGCAGCCCCGGACAGGGAGGCTACGAGCAGTACTTC. Translation gives CASSPGQGGYEQYF. The chain combines TRBV4-3 with TRBJ2-7, with TRBD1 matching over 8 bases. The CDR3 loop spans 14 amino acids. CDR1 LGHNA and CDR2 YSLEER come from the germline V gene. The J segment lost 3 bases and the V segment lost 4 bases, leaving 5 bases of the junction unmatched.